Following are 21 T cell receptor beta chains from one sample sequenced in a study of blood T cell repertoires in COVID-19. The data were produced by immunoSEQ multiplex PCR, yet TCRdb's version contains in-frame clones alone and is incomplete. The sample lists more than 200,000 clones, 84% occurring once. Sequenced input: peripheral blood. The source is a man in his sixties with acute or convalescent COVID-19.

This chain connects TRBV6-5 to TRBJ2-7, with D possibly matching TRBD2 (5 bases). The germline CDR1 and CDR2 sequences are MNHEY and SVGAGI. V was trimmed by 7 bases and J by 0 bases, leaving 13 bases between them. The CDR3 has 14 residues. The CDR3 coding sequence is TGTGCCAGCATACCTCCGGGAAGCTCCTACGAGCAGTACTTC. Its protein is CASIPPGSSYEQYF.

The chain has TRBV3-1 (or the pseudogene TRBV3-2) and TRBJ2-1; 11 nucleotides line up with TRBD2. CDR1 and CDR2 from the germline V gene are LGHDT and YNNKEL (reference sequence). The trim removed 4 bases at V and 7 bases at J, leaving 6 bases unmatched. The CDR3 consists of 15 residues. The CDR3 DNA reads TGTGCCAGCAGCCCATTAGCGGGGGGGTGGAATGAGCAGTTCTTC. Translation: CASSPLAGGWNEQFF.

The chain uses TRBV19 and TRBJ2-3; 8 nucleotides line up with TRBD1. Per the germline V gene, CDR1 is LNHDA and CDR2 is SQIVND (reference sequence). Trimming at V came to 0 bases and at J to 4 bases, leaving 6 bases not matched to a gene. The CDR3 sequence is 16 residues long. This CDR3 reads CASSIDPGGVADTQYF. The CDR3 region has the DNA TGTGCCAGTAGTATAGATCCAGGGGGCGTCGCAGATACGCAGTATTTT.

V gene TRBV10-2 combines with J gene TRBJ2-3; weak D call: TRBD2 (6 bases). Trimming took 3 bases from V and 1 from J, leaving 8 bases between them. CDR1 and CDR2 from the germline V gene are WSHSY and SAAADI. The CDR3 contains 14 residues. The CDR3 sequence is CASSDWGGTDTQYF. DNA of the CDR3: TGCGCCAGCAGTGATTGGGGGGGCACAGATACGCAGTATTTT.

This chain connects TRBV7-2 to TRBJ2-1, with a possible D match to TRBD2 (6 bases). The CDR3 is made up of 17 amino acids. The V end lost 1 base, the J end lost 2 bases, and 15 bases lay between the germline ends. Germline assignment: CDR1 SGHTA and CDR2 FQGNSA. CDR3 loop: CASSLEVDAGPYNEQFF. The CDR3 coding sequence is TGTGCCAGCAGCTTAGAGGTGGACGCGGGACCCTACAATGAGCAGTTCTTC.

The CDR3 nucleotides read TGTGCCACGGGGACTAGCGGGACGAACACCGGGGAGCTGTTTTTT. This codes for CATGTSGTNTGELFF. The rearrangement joins TRBV24-1 to TRBJ2-2; 13 nucleotides agree with TRBD2. Germline V gene data show CDR1 as KGHDR and CDR2 as SFDVKD. Trimming removed 10 bases from V and 0 bases from J; junction bases left unmatched: 1. This CDR3 spans 15 amino acids.

The gene calls are TRBV19 and TRBJ1-5; tentatively, D is TRBD1 (6 bases). Germline CDR1 reads LNHDA; CDR2 reads SQIVND (reference sequence). The CDR3 totals 14 residues. Trimming removed 6 bases from V and 6 bases from J, with 15 bases in between. CDR3 protein: CASSPDRFPQPQHF. For the CDR3, the DNA is TGTGCCAGTAGCCCCGACAGGTTCCCTCAGCCCCAGCATTTT. Variable domain in full (rest from reference TRBV19 and TRBJ1-5): DGGITQSPKYLFRKEGQNVTLSCEQNLNHDAMYWYRQDPGQGLRLIYYSQIVNDFQKGDIAEGYSVSREKKESFPLTVTSAQKNPTAFYLCASSPDRFPQPQHFGDGTRLSIL.

The chain links TRBV5-1 to TRBJ2-7, with D unclear. Germline CDR1 is SGHRS and CDR2 is YFSETQ. The CDR3 loop spans 15 amino acids. With 0 bases removed from V and 3 bases from J, the gap between germline ends came to 13 bases. The CDR3 spells CASSLGGSPNYEQYF. CDR3 nucleotide sequence: TGCGCCAGCAGCTTGGGAGGAAGCCCCAACTACGAGCAGTACTTC.

V is TRBV6-4 and J is TRBJ2-7; maybe TRBD1 (6 bases). V dropped 5 bases and J dropped 1 base, with 12 bases sitting between them. The CDR3 is made up of 14 amino acids. Germline V gives CDR1 MRHNA, CDR2 SNTAGT. The CDR3 reads CASSQTGESYEQYF. In nucleotides, the CDR3 is TGTGCCAGCAGTCAGACAGGTGAATCCTACGAGCAGTACTTC.

The V call is TRBV5-1, the J call TRBJ1-2; TRBD1 matches 8 bases. Looked up from germline, CDR1 is SGHRS and CDR2 is YFSETQ. This CDR3 is built from 16 residues. V was clipped by 2 bases and J by 4 bases; unmatched bases: 10. CDR3 sequence reads: CASSFGTLQGVYGYTF. The CDR3 DNA is TGCGCCAGCAGCTTTGGTACTCTACAGGGGGTCTATGGCTACACCTTC.

The chain couples TRBV10-2 to TRBJ1-1; 8 nucleotides line up with TRBD1. Trimming took 7 bases from V and 4 from J; bases not matched to a gene: 11. CDR3 length: 15 residues. CDR1 is WSHSY and CDR2 is SAAADI in the germline V gene. In DNA, the CDR3 is TGCGCCAGCACCCAGCAGGGGGCAGTTGGCACTGAAGCTTTCTTT. Protein product: CASTQQGAVGTEAFF.

V gene TRBV2 combines with J gene TRBJ2-7; D might be TRBD1 (6 bases). CDR3 size: 13 residues. Trimming removed 8 bases at V and 3 bases at J, with 14 bases between. Looked up from germline, CDR1 is SNHLY and CDR2 is FYNNEI. As DNA, the CDR3 is TGTGCCAGCCGCAAGCAGGGGAGCTACGAGCAGTACTTC. This codes for CASRKQGSYEQYF. The variable domain in full, completed from reference TRBV2 and TRBJ2-7, reads EPEVTQTPSHQVTQMGQEVILRCVPISNHLYFYWYRQILGQKVEFLVSFYNNEISEKSEIFDDQFSVERPDGSNFTLKIRSTKLEDSAMYFCASRKQGSYEQYFGPGTRLTVT.

The chain couples TRBV4-1 to TRBJ2-1, with D possibly being TRBD1 (6 bases). Germline V lookup: CDR1 MGHRA, CDR2 YSYEKL. V was pared by 0 bases and J by 6 bases, with 18 bases between. The CDR3 totals 17 residues. The CDR3 DNA reads as TGCGCCAGCAGCCAAGATAACCAGCCAGGGGTCCCCAATGAGCAGTTCTTC. It yields the protein CASSQDNQPGVPNEQFF.

This sequence joins TRBV6-5 and TRBJ1-2; 7 bases match TRBD1. V shed 6 bases, J shed 5 bases, and the junction held 3 bases outside the gene matches. Germline CDR1 MNHEY, CDR2 SVGAGI. The CDR3 is 12 amino acids. The CDR3 DNA is TGTGCCAGCAGCAGGGACAGATATGGCTACACCTTC. Encoded protein: CASSRDRYGYTF.

This clone was recorded a few times. The chain couples TRBV6-6 to TRBJ1-1; D may be TRBD1 (5 bases). This CDR3 has 14 residues. From germline, CDR1 is MNHNY and CDR2 SVGAGI (reference sequence). Trimming took off 0 bases at V and 1 base at J, with 6 bases between the two ends. The chain's CDR3 is CASSYSTANTEAFF. The CDR3 DNA is TGTGCCAGCAGTTACTCGACAGCGAACACTGAAGCTTTCTTT.

The chain combines TRBV10-3 with TRBJ1-1; TRBD1 matches at 7 bases. With V trimmed by 6 bases and J by 11 bases, 12 bases remained unmatched. Per germline, CDR1 ENHRY and CDR2 SYGVKD. The CDR3 has 13 amino acids. CDR3 DNA: TGTGCCATCAGGCCCCTACAGGGGTTGGCTGCTTTCTTT. Its protein product is CAIRPLQGLAAFF.

The J gene is TRBJ2-3, the V gene TRBV28; 7 bases line up with TRBD2. This CDR3 comprises 16 residues. V lost 4 bases, J lost 2 bases, and 9 bases stayed unmatched. Germline V lookup: CDR1 MDHEN, CDR2 SYDVKM. In DNA, the CDR3 is TGTGCCAGCAGTTCCCCGGCTAGCGGTATCACAGATACGCAGTATTTT. It encodes CASSSPASGITDTQYF.

The chain recombines TRBV7-9 with TRBJ2-2; possibly TRBD1 for D (5 bases). Trimming cost V 3 bases and J 9 bases, with 14 bases left between them. The CDR3 has 14 residues. Germline V gene sequence: CDR1 SEHNR, CDR2 FQNEAQ (reference sequence). CDR3 loop: CASSFSGPSRELFF. For the CDR3, the DNA is TGTGCCAGCAGCTTCTCAGGGCCTTCTAGGGAGCTGTTTTTT.

The chain employs TRBV18 and TRBJ1-1; tentative D call: TRBD1 (6 bases). V was clipped by 2 bases and J by 4 bases, with 20 bases between them. The CDR3 is 17 residues long. From germline, CDR1 is KGHSH and CDR2 LQKENI. The CDR3 nucleotides are TGTGCCAGCTCACCATTAAGCCGGACAGTGAAGACCACTGAAGCTTTCTTT. It codes for CASSPLSRTVKTTEAFF. The variable domain in full, with the rest retrieved from reference TRBV18 and TRBJ1-1, is NAGVMQNPRHLVRRRGQEARLRCSPMKGHSHVYWYRQLPEEGLKFMVYLQKENIIDESGMPKERFSAEFPKEGPSILRIQQVVRGDSAAYFCASSPLSRTVKTTEAFFGQGTRLTVV.

V and J are TRBV19 and TRBJ1-2; 8 bases are a match to TRBD1. CDR3 size: 15 residues. Trimming took 6 bases from V and 7 from J; bases not matched to a gene: 13. The germline gives CDR1 LNHDA, CDR2 SQIVND (reference sequence). CDR3 DNA: TGTGCCAGTAGGACAAGACAGGGGACTCTAGCTGGCTACACCTTC. Amino acids: CASRTRQGTLAGYTF. The full variable domain, rest sourced from reference TRBV19 and TRBJ1-2, is DGGITQSPKYLFRKEGQNVTLSCEQNLNHDAMYWYRQDPGQGLRLIYYSQIVNDFQKGDIAEGYSVSREKKESFPLTVTSAQKNPTAFYLCASRTRQGTLAGYTFGSGTRLTVV.

The chain recombines TRBV18 with TRBJ2-1; TRBD2 matches at 10 bases. Germline trimming cut 1 base from V and 0 bases from J; bases unmatched to any gene: 9. Germline CDR1 KGHSH, CDR2 LQKENI. The CDR3 has 19 residues. This CDR3 is CASSPQSLAGVSSYNEQFF. Here the CDR3 DNA reads TGTGCCAGCTCACCACAATCCCTAGCGGGAGTGAGCTCCTACAATGAGCAGTTCTTC.